The 28 T cell receptor beta chains below come from one sample, sequenced in a study of T-cell memory formation after mild COVID-19. TCRdb re-called the 5' RACE reads through MiXCR, storing one row per CDR3 protein. The sample records fewer than 350,000 distinct CDR3 sequences, roughly 8% being singletons. Material: PBMCs or a T cell subset sorted from them (not recorded which). The receptor source for this set is a man in his late teens or twenties who had mild COVID-19 (a few samples of this study predate the infection). Cell type and time point are not known.

This clonotype was counted only a few times. V gene TRBV5-4 combines with J gene TRBJ1-2; D ambiguous. V was cut by 0 bases and J by 2 bases, with 11 bases left in between. CDR1 SGHNT and CDR2 YYREEE come from the germline V gene (reference sequence). The CDR3 spans 15 residues. In nucleotides, the CDR3 is TGTGCCAGCAGCTTGGAGAAGGGAGTCAACTATGGCTACACCTTC. Its protein is CASSLEKGVNYGYTF.

The chain joins TRBV20-1 to TRBJ2-3; D perhaps matches TRBD2 (7 bases). Trimming took off 6 bases at V and 4 bases at J, with 20 bases between the two ends. The CDR3 extends over 15 amino acids. The germline CDR1 and CDR2 sequences are DFQATT and SNEGSKA (reference sequence). CDR3 residues: CSAPVGGGASDTQYF. The CDR3 coding sequence is TGCAGTGCCCCGGTGGGTGGGGGGGCCTCAGATACGCAGTATTTT.

At least ten counts were recorded for this clonotype. The chain has TRBV10-3 and TRBJ2-3; no firm D call. The CDR3 is 14 amino acids. Trimming stripped 0 bases from V and 6 bases from J, with 10 bases between. Germline V lookup: CDR1 ENHRY, CDR2 SYGVKD. CDR3 region: CAISESVPPDTQYF. The CDR3 DNA reads TGTGCCATCAGTGAGTCTGTCCCCCCGGATACGCAGTATTTT.

This clonotype turned up a few times. The chain combines TRBV24-1 with TRBJ1-5; 11 nucleotides align to TRBD1. The junction had 3 bases not matched to a gene; V was cut back by 3 bases and J by 3 bases. The germline V gene has CDR1 KGHDR and CDR2 SFDVKD. The CDR3 totals 16 residues. The CDR3 loop reads CATSDRDRGNNQPQHF. CDR3 bases: TGTGCCACCAGTGATCGGGACAGGGGGAACAATCAGCCCCAGCATTTT.

This clonotype has a handful of counts. This chain joins TRBV19 and TRBJ2-5, with D unclear. CDR3 length equals 12 residues. The germline CDR1 and CDR2 sequences are LNHDA and SQIVND (reference sequence). Trimming cost V 3 bases and J 3 bases, with 5 bases left between them. The CDR3 DNA reads as TGTGCCAGTAGTATCCTAAAAGAGACCCAGTACTTC. This gives the protein CASSILKETQYF.

The chain has TRBV4-1 and TRBJ2-3; D not certain. CDR3 length: 15 amino acids. The V end lost 1 base, the J end lost 5 bases, and 13 bases lay between the germline ends. Germline assignment: CDR1 MGHRA and CDR2 YSYEKL. In nucleotides, the CDR3 is TGCGCCAGCAGCCAAGGACGGTTCTTGATAGATACGCAGTATTTT. This encodes CASSQGRFLIDTQYF.

In DNA form, the CDR3 reads TGTGCCAGCAGTTTAGCGCAAGCGGGGGGAGAGACCCAGTACTTC. It encodes CASSLAQAGGETQYF. The J gene is TRBJ2-5, the V gene TRBV12-3 or TRBV12-4; 9 bases align to TRBD2. This CDR3 is 15 amino acids long. With 0 bases clipped from V and 4 bases from J, the junction kept 3 bases outside the gene matches.

This clonotype was counted ten times or more. A read error may account for a junction end that differs from germline. The CDR3: CASSLGQSTDTQYF. CDR3 nucleotide sequence: TGTGCCAGCAGCTTAGGACAGAGCACAGATACGCAGTATTTT. The rearrangement joins TRBV5-1 to TRBJ2-3; perhaps TRBD1 as D (6 bases). The CDR3 runs 14 residues. CDR1 is SGHRS, CDR2 YFSETQ, per germline.

This clonotype was counted a few times. The gene calls are TRBV5-4 and TRBJ2-3, with D unclear. Trimming left V 0 bases short and J 7 bases short, with 15 bases between. Germline CDR1 reads SGHNT; CDR2 reads YYREEE (reference sequence). The CDR3 is made up of 15 amino acids. The CDR3 DNA reads TGTGCCAGCAGCTTGGGAGAGGTTGGGTCATATACGCAGTATTTT. Translated, it gives CASSLGEVGSYTQYF.

This clonotype was counted many times. The genes are TRBV9 and TRBJ2-3; tentative D call: TRBD1 (5 bases). The germline CDR1 and CDR2 sequences are SGDLS and YYNGEE. V shed 4 bases and J shed 4 bases, with 16 bases lying between them. This CDR3 is built from 15 residues. The CDR3 protein is CASSPQGRSPDTQYF. The CDR3 DNA follows: TGTGCCAGCAGCCCCCAGGGTAGAAGCCCAGATACGCAGTATTTT.

This clonotype was counted only a few times. The chain carries TRBV5-1 and TRBJ1-6; no firm D call. The CDR3 runs to 15 residues. Per germline, CDR1 SGHRS and CDR2 YFSETQ. V was pared by 4 bases and J by 10 bases, with 18 bases between. DNA for the CDR3: TGCGCCAGCAGCACCCAAAGGACCGACGGGTCACCCCTCCACTTT. Encoded protein: CASSTQRTDGSPLHF.

This rearrangement joins TRBV12-3 or TRBV12-4 to TRBJ2-3, with D unclear. Trimming cost V 2 bases and J 2 bases, with 5 bases left between them. The CDR3 extends over 13 amino acids. The CDR3 DNA reads TGTGCCAGCAGTTTACAGCCCACAGATACGCAGTATTTT. Translation: CASSLQPTDTQYF.

This clonotype turned up a few times. The chain uses TRBV5-1 and TRBJ2-3, with TRBD1 identical over 8 bases. Germline assignment: CDR1 SGHRS and CDR2 YFSETQ. The length of the CDR3 is 15 residues. With V trimmed by 3 bases and J by 5 bases, 8 bases remained unmatched. DNA of the CDR3: TGCGCCAGCAGCTCCCTGGACAGGGTAGGAGATACGCAGTATTTT. It is translated as CASSSLDRVGDTQYF. Drawing the rest from reference TRBV5-1 and TRBJ2-3, the complete variable domain is KAGVTQTPRYLIKTRGQQVTLSCSPISGHRSVSWYQQTPGQGLQFLFEYFSETQRNKGNFPGRFSGRQFSNSRSEMNVSTLELGDSALYLCASSSLDRVGDTQYFGPGTRLTVL.

In its sample, this clonotype was seen a few times. The V gene is TRBV9, the J gene TRBJ1-1; no definite D call. The CDR3 spans 13 residues. Germline-derived CDR1 and CDR2 are SGDLS and YYNGEE. Trimming removed 0 bases from V and 5 bases from J, with 8 bases in between. CDR3 bases: TGTGCCAGCAGCGTAGCTTTGGGAACTGAAGCTTTCTTT. It is translated as CASSVALGTEAFF.

The CDR3, as DNA: TGCGCCAGCAGCCAACCCCGGTCCCGGACCTACGAGCAGTACTTC. Encoded protein: CASSQPRSRTYEQYF. J is TRBJ2-7 and V is TRBV4-1, with no clear D. Trimming shortened V by 2 bases and J by 2 bases, and 13 bases separated the two germline ends. This CDR3 spans 15 amino acids. CDR1 and CDR2 (germline): MGHRA, YSYEKL.

The sample holds a few counts of this clonotype. The chain is built from TRBV4-3 and TRBJ1-1, with D perhaps TRBD1 (5 bases). Trimming left V 4 bases short and J 5 bases short, with 20 bases between. This CDR3 contains 16 residues. CDR1 is LGHNA, CDR2 YSLEER, per germline. The CDR3 loop is CASSPGAEIGDTEAFF. The CDR3 bases are TGCGCCAGCAGCCCTGGGGCTGAGATCGGGGATACTGAAGCTTTCTTT.

The chain uses TRBV20-1 and TRBJ2-3; D is unclear. V lost 5 bases and J lost 1, with 13 bases in between. This CDR3 comprises 14 residues. Germline V lookup: CDR1 DFQATT, CDR2 SNEGSKA (reference sequence). CDR3 in amino acids: CSAAYEGRTDTQYF. The CDR3 DNA reads as TGCAGTGCTGCCTACGAAGGGCGCACAGATACGCAGTATTTT.

This clonotype was observed many times. The chain uses TRBV4-1 and TRBJ1-1; no firm D call. Germline CDR1 reads MGHRA; CDR2 reads YSYEKL. The CDR3 spans 15 residues. V was cut by 2 bases and J by 4 bases, with 14 bases left in between. Written as DNA, the CDR3 is TGCGCCAGCAGCCAAATTGCGGGGTCCGGCACTGAAGCTTTCTTT. This codes for CASSQIAGSGTEAFF.

The chain employs TRBV28 and TRBJ2-5; D gene uncertain. V lost 3 bases and J lost 2, with 13 bases in between. The CDR3 is 15 amino acids. Per the germline V gene, CDR1 is MDHEN and CDR2 is SYDVKM. CDR3 residues: CASSLGGRLQETQYF. The DNA for the CDR3 is TGTGCCAGCAGTTTGGGCGGCCGCCTACAAGAGACCCAGTACTTC.

A few counts support this clonotype. The chain links TRBV12-3 or TRBV12-4 to TRBJ2-1, with TRBD1 matching 7 bases. With V trimmed by 8 bases and J by 8 bases, 9 bases remained unmatched. CDR3 length: 13 residues. The CDR3 nucleotides read TGTGCCAGCGGTACAGGGGAATTTCATGAGCAGTTCTTC. Its translation: CASGTGEFHEQFF.

The sample holds a few counts of this clonotype. The genes are TRBV12-3 or TRBV12-4 and TRBJ1-6, with a tentative D call TRBD1 (5 bases). V gave up 4 bases and J gave up 6 bases, with 10 bases separating them. The CDR3 contains 14 residues. CDR3: CASSYRGPNSPLHF. The DNA of the CDR3 is TGTGCCAGCAGTTACCGGGGACCTAATTCACCCCTCCACTTT.

This chain joins TRBV5-1 and TRBJ2-1; D may be TRBD2 (6 bases). With 4 bases removed from V and 7 bases from J, the gap between germline ends came to 12 bases. In germline, CDR1 is SGHRS, CDR2 YFSETQ. The CDR3 covers 13 residues. The CDR3 loop reads CASSPGLLNEQFF. Here the CDR3 DNA reads TGCGCCAGCAGCCCGGGACTTCTAAATGAGCAGTTCTTC.

The chain is built from TRBV4-1 and TRBJ2-3; 7 nucleotides agree with TRBD1. With V trimmed by 4 bases and J by 2 bases, 9 bases remained unmatched. The V gene's germline CDR1 is MGHRA and CDR2 YSYEKL. The CDR3 has 16 amino acids. CDR3 bases: TGCGCCAGCAGCCGGGGACAGCCGGATCCCACAGATACGCAGTATTTT. As protein: CASSRGQPDPTDTQYF.

The CDR3 spells CASSRDSHSYEQYF. The CDR3 DNA follows: TGCGCCAGCAGCCGAGACAGTCACTCCTACGAGCAGTACTTC. The V call is TRBV4-3, the J call TRBJ2-7; possibly TRBD1 for D (5 bases). The CDR3 contains 14 residues. From germline, CDR1 is LGHNA and CDR2 YSLEER. Trimming removed 4 bases at V and 0 bases at J, with 10 bases between.

This clonotype has a handful of counts. V and J are TRBV29-1 and TRBJ2-5; TRBD1 aligns across 8 bases. CDR1 and CDR2 from the germline V gene are SQVTM and ANQGSEA. The CDR3 totals 14 residues. The junction had 4 bases not matched to a gene; V was cut back by 1 base and J by 3 bases. The CDR3 DNA is TGCAGCGTTGAAGGACAGGGGCTGGAAGAGACCCAGTACTTC. Amino acid sequence: CSVEGQGLEETQYF.

This clonotype was seen ten or more times. This chain joins TRBV5-1 and TRBJ2-3; a possible D gene is TRBD2 (6 bases). V shed 6 bases and J shed 1 base, with 9 bases lying between them. The CDR3 has 13 amino acids. Germline V gene lookup returns CDR1 SGHRS and CDR2 YFSETQ. The CDR3: CASNPGGTDTQYF. The CDR3 region has the DNA TGCGCCAGCAACCCGGGGGGCACAGATACGCAGTATTTT.

The V and J genes are TRBV4-2 and TRBJ2-2; the match to TRBD1 covers 7 bases. Trimming at V came to 4 bases and at J to 2 bases, leaving 7 bases not matched to a gene. CDR3 length: 16 residues. CDR1 and CDR2 from the germline V gene are LGHNA and YNFKEQ. CDR3 sequence (DNA): TGTGCCAGCAGCCGGACCGGGACAGCCAACACCGGGGAGCTGTTTTTT. Its protein is CASSRTGTANTGELFF.

This rearrangement joins TRBV7-3 to TRBJ2-1; the D is unclear. The V gene lost 2 bases and the J gene lost 1 base, with 9 bases spanning the gap. The CDR3 is 15 residues long. The germline V gene has CDR1 SGHTA and CDR2 FQGTGA. The CDR3 here is CASSLWIGSYNEQFF. CDR3 coding DNA: TGTGCCAGCAGCTTATGGATTGGGTCCTACAATGAGCAGTTCTTC.